One sample yielded the 22 T cell receptor beta chains listed below, sequenced in a study of early T cells in non-severe SARS-CoV-2 infection. TCRdb recomputed calls from the 5' RACE reads with MiXCR, one row per CDR3 protein. This sample carries 75,000 to 100,000 distinct CDR3 sequences, roughly 14% of them seen once, and the ten largest clones take around 7%. The sequencing input was whole blood. Source of these receptors: an adult who was a healthcare worker with PCR-confirmed SARS-CoV-2 infection or an uninfected control (not recorded which).

This clonotype was recorded a few times. V usage is TRBV29-1 and J usage is TRBJ1-1; no definite D call. The V end lost 4 bases, the J end lost 4 bases, and 4 bases lay between the germline ends. CDR1 SQVTM and CDR2 ANQGSEA come from the germline V gene. This CDR3 comprises 10 residues. The CDR3 loop is CSVASTEAFF. CDR3 sequence (DNA): TGCAGCGTTGCGAGCACTGAAGCTTTCTTT.

The chain employs TRBV9 and TRBJ2-1; no reliable D call. CDR3 length equals 13 residues. Trimming removed 4 bases at V and 2 bases at J, with 7 bases between. Germline values: CDR1 SGDLS, CDR2 YYNGEE. The CDR3 region is CASSPPTYNEQFF. The CDR3 DNA sequence: TGTGCCAGCAGCCCCCCAACCTACAATGAGCAGTTCTTC.

V is TRBV7-9 and J is TRBJ2-1, with D maybe TRBD2 (5 bases). Trimming cost V 2 bases and J 14 bases, with 19 bases left between them. Germline V CDR1 and CDR2: SEHNR, FQNEAQ (reference sequence). The CDR3 covers 14 residues. CDR3 DNA: TGTGCCAGCAGCTTAATAAGGGATGGTAGGCGGGAGTTCTTC. It yields the protein CASSLIRDGRREFF.

The chain's CDR3 is CASSLVRSGNTIYF. The CDR3 nucleotides read TGTGCCAGCAGTTTAGTACGCTCTGGAAACACCATATATTTT. V and J are TRBV28 and TRBJ1-3, with D unclear. With 2 bases removed from V and 0 bases from J, the gap between germline ends came to 5 bases. The germline V gene has CDR1 MDHEN and CDR2 SYDVKM. The CDR3 loop spans 14 amino acids. The full variable domain, rest sourced from reference TRBV28 and TRBJ1-3, is DVKVTQSSRYLVKRTGEKVFLECVQDMDHENMFWYRQDPGLGLRLIYFSYDVKMKEKGDIPEGYSVSREKKERFSLILESASTNQTSMYLCASSLVRSGNTIYFGEGSWLTVV.

The gene calls are TRBV19 and TRBJ2-1, with D possibly TRBD2 on 7 matching bases. V dropped 7 bases and J dropped 6 bases, with 16 bases sitting between them. CDR1 and CDR2 (germline): LNHDA, SQIVND (reference sequence). CDR3 length equals 14 residues. The DNA for the CDR3 is TGTGCCAGTAATGGGGGGGCCCTAGTCAATGAGCAGTTCTTC. Translating gives CASNGGALVNEQFF.

V and J are TRBV28 and TRBJ2-4; 7 positions agree with TRBD1. There are 12 residues in the CDR3. J lost 15 bases, V lost 5 bases, and 10 bases had no gene match. Germline CDR1 is MDHEN and CDR2 is SYDVKM. The CDR3 DNA reads TGTGCCAGCAGTCGACAGGGTTTGAGCGGGTACTTC. Its translation is CASSRQGLSGYF. Looking up the rest from reference TRBV28 and TRBJ2-4 gives the full variable domain: DVKVTQSSRYLVKRTGEKVFLECVQDMDHENMFWYRQDPGLGLRLIYFSYDVKMKEKGDIPEGYSVSREKKERFSLILESASTNQTSMYLCASSRQGLSGYFGAGTRLSVL.

This clonotype came up a few times. The chain combines TRBV30 with TRBJ2-1, with 7 bases matching TRBD2. Germline lookup yields CDR1 GTSNPN and CDR2 SVGIG (reference sequence). Unmatched junction bases numbered 8, after V lost 7 bases and J lost 2 bases. CDR3 length equals 14 residues. In nucleotides, the CDR3 is TGTGCCTTCGGGGAGGGAGTCCCCTACAATGAGCAGTTCTTC. This sequence encodes CAFGEGVPYNEQFF.

V gene TRBV7-6 combines with J gene TRBJ2-7; TRBD1 is a possible D gene (6 bases). Looked up from germline, CDR1 is SGHVS and CDR2 is FNYEAQ. The germline V and J ends were trimmed by 5 bases and 3 bases, with 14 bases remaining between them. This CDR3 comprises 14 residues. The CDR3 loop reads CASSAQGPRYEQYF. The CDR3 DNA reads as TGTGCCAGCAGCGCACAGGGACCGCGCTACGAGCAGTACTTC. Combining the CDR3 with reference TRBV7-6 and TRBJ2-7 gives the whole variable domain GAGVSQSPRYKVTKRGQDVALRCDPISGHVSLYWYRQALGQGPEFLTYFNYEAQQDKSGLPNDRFSAERPEGSISTLTIQRTEQRDSAMYRCASSAQGPRYEQYFGPGTRLTVT.

A few counts support this clonotype. This chain connects TRBV13 to TRBJ1-2; tentative D call: TRBD1 (5 bases). V lost 5 bases and J 2 bases, leaving 12 bases between the germline ends. The CDR3 contains 14 residues. Looked up from germline, CDR1 is PRHDT and CDR2 is FYEKMQ (reference sequence). In nucleotides, the CDR3 is TGTGCCAGCAGCCCCGGGGGGAACAACTATGGCTACACCTTC. Translation gives CASSPGGNNYGYTF.

V is TRBV9 and J is TRBJ2-7, with 8 nucleotides matching TRBD1. The germline V gene has CDR1 SGDLS and CDR2 YYNGEE. The CDR3 runs to 14 residues. The J segment lost 2 bases and the V segment lost 2 bases, leaving 3 bases of the junction unmatched. CDR3 in amino acids: CASSVDRAPYEQYF. The CDR3 DNA reads TGTGCCAGCAGCGTGGACAGGGCTCCCTACGAGCAGTACTTC.

V is TRBV10-3 and J is TRBJ2-3; D is perhaps TRBD1 or TRBD2 (6 bases each). The V gene's germline CDR1 is ENHRY and CDR2 SYGVKD. The length of the CDR3 is 15 residues. V lost 4 bases and J 1 base, leaving 12 bases between the germline ends. CDR3 bases: TGTGCCATCAGTGGTGCCGGGGGCCGCACAGATACGCAGTATTTT. Translating it yields CAISGAGGRTDTQYF.

At least ten counts were recorded for this clonotype. The chain employs TRBV4-1 and TRBJ1-2; D is ambiguous. V was pared by 4 bases and J by 4 bases, with 7 bases between. The CDR3 covers 12 residues. Germline V gene data show CDR1 as MGHRA and CDR2 as YSYEKL. The CDR3 spells CASSPSGYGYTF. The CDR3 DNA sequence: TGCGCCAGCAGCCCCAGCGGCTATGGCTACACCTTC.

V and J are TRBV19 and TRBJ1-6; D not resolved. Germline V gene sequence: CDR1 LNHDA, CDR2 SQIVND (reference sequence). The ends were cut back, 5 bases at V and 7 bases at J, with 9 bases in the middle. The CDR3 loop spans 13 amino acids. The CDR3 protein is CASSPQLNSPLHF. The CDR3 DNA follows: TGTGCCAGTAGTCCGCAACTGAATTCACCCCTCCACTTT.

This clonotype has ten or more counts. The rearrangement links TRBV6-1 to TRBJ1-6; no clear D gene. Trimming removed 1 base from V and 10 bases from J, with 17 bases in between. From germline, CDR1 is MNHNS and CDR2 SASEGT. This CDR3 has 16 residues. This CDR3 reads CASSEDGQVGVSPLHF. The CDR3, as DNA: TGTGCCAGCAGTGAAGACGGGCAAGTCGGGGTCTCACCCCTCCACTTT.

In the case of this clonotype: The junction and the germline gene differ at one end; a read error may be behind it. This chain joins TRBV3-1 and TRBJ2-7; tentative D call: TRBD2 (6 bases). The germline CDR1 and CDR2 sequences are LGHDT and YNNKEL (reference sequence). The CDR3 has 14 amino acids. CDR3 DNA: TGTGCCAGCAGCCAAGGGAGGAATGGCGGGGAGGATAGCTTC. It is translated as CASSQGRNGGEDSF.

This clonotype was seen more than once but under ten times. V and J are TRBV15 and TRBJ2-7, with D tentatively TRBD1 (7 bases). V lost 0 bases and J 6 bases, leaving 15 bases between the germline ends. The germline V gene encodes CDR1 LNHNV and CDR2 YYDKDF (reference sequence). The CDR3 is 15 amino acids. This CDR3 reads CATSREGGEGAEQYF. DNA for the CDR3: TGTGCCACCAGCAGAGAGGGGGGTGAGGGGGCCGAGCAGTACTTC.

The rearrangement links TRBV6-1 to TRBJ1-5; the match to TRBD1 covers 11 bases. The CDR3 contains 15 residues. Germline loops: CDR1 MNHNS, CDR2 SASEGT. The J segment lost 4 bases and the V segment lost 5 bases, leaving 4 bases of the junction unmatched. The CDR3 region is CASSIGTGGNQPQHF. CDR3 nucleotide sequence: TGTGCCAGCAGTATCGGGACAGGGGGTAATCAGCCCCAGCATTTT.

This chain uses TRBV2 with TRBJ2-1; TRBD2 aligns across 8 bases. CDR1 is SNHLY and CDR2 is FYNNEI in the germline V gene. This CDR3 is 12 amino acids long. The CDR3 region is CAGASGYNEQFF. The DNA of the CDR3 is TGTGCTGGGGCTAGCGGGTACAATGAGCAGTTCTTC. Supplemented by reference TRBV2 and TRBJ2-1, the full variable domain reads EPEVTQTPSHQVTQMGQEVILRCVPISNHLYFYWYRQILGQKVEFLVSFYNNEISEKSEIFDDQFSVERPDGSNFTLKIRSTKLEDSAMYFCAGASGYNEQFFGPGTRLTVL.

The sample holds a few counts of this clonotype. V gene TRBV28 combines with J gene TRBJ1-2, with a possible D match to TRBD1 (5 bases). CDR3 length equals 13 residues. Trimming removed 7 bases at V and 7 bases at J, with 16 bases between. CDR1 is MDHEN and CDR2 is SYDVKM in the germline V gene. The CDR3 region is CASNWRGGRGYTF. In DNA form, the CDR3 reads TGTGCCAGCAACTGGAGGGGTGGACGTGGCTACACCTTC.

This clonotype has more than one count but fewer than ten. This rearrangement joins TRBV28 to TRBJ2-1; D is unresolved. The germline V and J ends were trimmed by 1 base and 1 base, with 14 bases remaining between them. CDR1 is MDHEN, CDR2 SYDVKM, per germline. This CDR3 has 17 amino acids. The CDR3: CASSLFLKSKSYNEQFF. DNA of the CDR3: TGTGCCAGCAGTTTATTCCTGAAATCAAAGTCCTACAATGAGCAGTTCTTC.

This clonotype has a count of ten or more. The CDR3 region is CASSLRQGGSYEQYF. The CDR3 region has the DNA TGTGCCAGCAGCCTCCGACAGGGCGGCTCCTACGAGCAGTACTTC. The chain is built from TRBV5-4 and TRBJ2-7; TRBD1 aligns across 7 bases. The V gene's germline CDR1 is SGHNT and CDR2 YYREEE (reference sequence). The CDR3 sequence is 15 residues long. The junction had 7 bases not matched to a gene; V was cut back by 4 bases and J by 0 bases.

This clonotype is medium-sized within its sample. The chain links TRBV2 to TRBJ2-7; D is ambiguous. The CDR3 length is 11 residues. V lost 2 bases to trimming and J lost 7 bases, with 6 bases between them. Per the germline V gene, CDR1 is SNHLY and CDR2 is FYNNEI. CDR3 coding DNA: TGTGCCAGCAGTGAAATAAGGGAGCAGTACTTC. Translating it yields CASSEIREQYF.